Reported below is one TCR beta chain. Its antigen is unknown. No base qualities exist here, and no much larger clone lies one base off it. Each donor gave one peripheral blood draw, approximately 110 mL on average, collected into heparinised tubes. Naive, central memory, regulatory and stem cell-like memory CD4+ T cells were sorted on a BD FACSAria II using a panel including CD45RO, CCR7, CD25, CD127, CD95 and CD27. Every sorted population had a purity above 95%. PBMCs were isolated immediately by Lymphoprep density gradient centrifugation and stained directly without culture. To minimize batch effects, samples were stained and sorted in pairs, one healthy donor with one patient per experiment. The entire isolated RNA was reverse transcribed using the High Capacity cDNA Reverse Transcription Kit, and thus expressed TCRB transcripts were sequenced. Deep immunoSEQ sequencing was applied to naive, central memory and regulatory T cell samples, giving an average of roughly 3.5 million total reads per sample. Sorted cells were lysed in RLT buffer and RNA was extracted with DNase-treated RNeasy Micro or Mini kits, depending on cell number. Each cell subset was processed separately to prevent cross-contamination, with patient and healthy donor samples processed together. Using the immunoSEQ multiplex PCR, TCRB sequences were amplified from cDNA into 87-bp fragments spanning the CDR3 region. The amplicons were sequenced using the Illumina HiSeq platform. The authors' pipeline ran thus. Synthetic template baselines were used to correct PCR bias computationally, reads within Hamming distance 2 were collapsed together, and singletons that could not be merged were discarded. Reads were aligned against IMGT to assign V, D and J genes, CDR3 length and insertions or deletions at six rearrangement sites. Within each subset, clonotype counts were normalized to sorted cell number, and only after that were true diversity and Gini coefficients computed with the tcR R package. The overlap coefficient, calculated on TCRB nucleotide sequences, was used to quantify repertoire sharing. Out-of-frame TCRB sequences from naive cells were analyzed as a proxy for the pre-selection repertoire. Drawn from immuneACCESS, this table holds only the in-frame rearrangements with V and J called that TCRdb kept. Clones are partly lost; checked studies trace under half to an unresolved V gene and leave the rest unexplained. The DNA gave D and trimming, while V, J and clone size come from that table. For this sample there are 680,000 or so clones; about an eighth appear just once. In total, the top ten clones hold 0.022% of the sample.

The data stem from a study of beta chain features in type 1 diabetes (dated by TCRdb to the late 2010s). Broadly, across the study: No differences in mean age, gender distribution, total cell number or subset yield were found between patients and healthy donors. A total of 90 million to 140 million sorted cells were examined across all samples, and RNA yield correlated strongly with the number of cells per subset. In the study, TCRB repertoires of sorted circulating CD4+ T cell subsets from recently diagnosed type 1 diabetes patients were compared with those of matched healthy donors. Naive and central memory subsets were obtained from all 30 or so donors, but regulatory and stem cell-like memory subsets were isolated from only 8 patients and about 8 healthy donors. What the research found in general, with its limitations: A moderate but significant shortening of TCRB CDR3 length was observed in type 1 diabetes patients in all four CD4+ subsets. Patients with type 1 diabetes made fewer insertions and deleted more nucleotides at VDJ recombination sites, implying thymic rearrangement abnormalities. PCR might favor shorter templates, but patient and control samples were amplified and corrected together, so any skew would affect both groups equally. The naive, central memory and regulatory TCRB repertoires appeared to resemble one another more closely among patients than among healthy donors. HLA sub-analyses involved small numbers of individuals, so any influence of HLA type on TCRB rearrangement remained unresolved. Because cDNA was sequenced instead of genomic DNA, activated cells with high expression could be over-represented, although the groups did not differ in activation or CD3 levels.

The CDR3 sequence holds 16 residues, the cysteine and phenylalanine included. This entry keeps only the CDR3 DNA: 48 bases, framed from base 1. Sequences MGHDK (CDR1) and SYGVNS (CDR2) are obtained from the germline V gene. Trimming removed 4 bases from V and 0 bases from J, leaving 13 bases between the germline ends. The receptor was isolated from a man aged 18 to 30 with type 1 diabetes. The sequence joins TRBV25-1 to TRBJ1-5; TRBD1 is perhaps the D gene, given 5 matching bases. The sequenced material came from naive CD4+ T cells from blood. In the paper's terms, the cell subset or site label means: true naive CD4+ T cells. The nucleotides are TGTGCCAGCAGTGGATCCGGGGGATATAGCAATCAGCCCCAGCATTTT. Its translation reads: CASSGSGGYSNQPQHF.